The clone carrying this T cell receptor (beta chain) came up a few times. Antigen unknown. The sample is drawn from a study of neoadjuvant anti-PD-1 for oral cavity cancer. As for the study in general: Patients without progression received a fourth nivolumab dose around day 43, then surgical resection on days 50-56.

Overall study results and limits: Only three patients per response group were TCR-analyzed; validation needed. Higher pretreatment blood Treg/Th17 ratios correlated with higher pretreatment blood and lower post-treatment tumor TCRbeta clonality.

Cohort: HPV-negative, locally advanced oral cavity squamous cell carcinoma patients. Using immunoSEQ multiplex PCR, the repertoire was profiled, and TCRdb retains in-frame clones only, with some absent. The sample shows 30,000 to 35,000 clones, around nine tenths of them seen only once. Trimming stripped 5 bases from V and 0 bases from J, with 11 bases between. The CDR3 is made up of 15 amino acids. The germline V gene encodes CDR1 SSHAT and CDR2 FNYEAQ (reference sequence). The sample in question was PBMCs, obtained before nivolumab (anti-PD-1) treatment. The chain carries TRBV7-7 and TRBJ1-3; D unclear. The TCR sequence derives from a person between 40 and 80 years old with oral cavity squamous cell carcinoma. The CDR3 sequence: CASSVGPSSGNTIYF. Written as DNA, the CDR3 is TGTGCCAGCAGCGTCGGGCCTAGCTCTGGAAACACCATATATTTT.